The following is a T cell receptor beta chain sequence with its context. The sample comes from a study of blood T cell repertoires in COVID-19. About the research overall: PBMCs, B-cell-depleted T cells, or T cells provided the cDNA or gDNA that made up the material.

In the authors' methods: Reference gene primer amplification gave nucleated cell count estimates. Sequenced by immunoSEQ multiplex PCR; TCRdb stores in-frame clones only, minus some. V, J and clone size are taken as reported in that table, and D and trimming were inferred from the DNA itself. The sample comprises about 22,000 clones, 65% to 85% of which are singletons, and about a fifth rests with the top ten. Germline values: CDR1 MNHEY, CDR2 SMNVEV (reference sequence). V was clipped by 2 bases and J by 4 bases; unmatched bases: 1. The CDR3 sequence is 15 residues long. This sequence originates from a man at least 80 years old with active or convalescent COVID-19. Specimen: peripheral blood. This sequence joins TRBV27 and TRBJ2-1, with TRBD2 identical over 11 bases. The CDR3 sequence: CASSLRLAGYNEQFF. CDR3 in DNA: TGTGCCAGCAGTTTAAGACTAGCGGGGTACAATGAGCAGTTCTTC.